This TCR beta chain was captured by sequencing in a study of blood T cell repertoires in COVID-19. Clones were sequenced by immunoSEQ multiplex PCR, and TCRdb holds only the in-frame ones, with some missing. This sample has 55,000 or so clones, with almost 80% found just once. Sample: peripheral blood. This TCR came from a man between 60 and 70 years old with acute or convalescent COVID-19.

CDR3 DNA: TGTGCCAGCAGTCCCCTCGTTAATAGCGGGGGGCGGTATGAGCAGTTCTTC. This sequence encodes CASSPLVNSGGRYEQFF. The chain links TRBV27 to TRBJ2-1; 10 bases are shared with TRBD2. The CDR3 contains 17 residues. Germline V CDR1 and CDR2: MNHEY, SMNVEV (reference sequence). After removal of 5 bases from V and 8 bases from J, the junction contained 15 bases not matched to a gene.